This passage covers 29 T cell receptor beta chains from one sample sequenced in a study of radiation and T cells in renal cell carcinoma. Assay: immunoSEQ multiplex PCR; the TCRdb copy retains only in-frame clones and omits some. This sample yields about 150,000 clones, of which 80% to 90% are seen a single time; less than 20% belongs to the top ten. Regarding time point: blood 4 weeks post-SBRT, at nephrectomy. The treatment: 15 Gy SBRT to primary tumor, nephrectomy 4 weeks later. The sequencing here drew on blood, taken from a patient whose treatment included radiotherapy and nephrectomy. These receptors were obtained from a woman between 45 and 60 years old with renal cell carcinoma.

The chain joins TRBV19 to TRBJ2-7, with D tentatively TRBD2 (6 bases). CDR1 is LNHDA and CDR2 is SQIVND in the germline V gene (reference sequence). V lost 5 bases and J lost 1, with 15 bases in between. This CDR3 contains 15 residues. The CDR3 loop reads CASSPYSGTSYEQYF. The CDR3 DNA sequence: TGTGCCAGTAGTCCCTACTCCGGGACTTCCTACGAGCAGTACTTC.

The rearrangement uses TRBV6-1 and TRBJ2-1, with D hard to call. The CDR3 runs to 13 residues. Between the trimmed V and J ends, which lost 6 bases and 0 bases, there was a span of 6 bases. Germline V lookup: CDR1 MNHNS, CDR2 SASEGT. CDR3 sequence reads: CASRRSSYNEQFF. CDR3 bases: TGTGCCAGCAGAAGAAGCTCCTACAATGAGCAGTTCTTC.

The CDR3 here is CASRLGLVEETQYF. Here the CDR3 DNA reads TGTGCCAGCAGACTTGGACTAGTCGAAGAGACCCAGTACTTC. The gene calls are TRBV7-2 and TRBJ2-5; TRBD2 matches at 7 bases. The V and J ends lost 6 bases and 3 bases, in that order; junction bases with no gene match: 7. The CDR3 has 14 amino acids. Germline V gene sequence: CDR1 SGHTA, CDR2 FQGNSA.

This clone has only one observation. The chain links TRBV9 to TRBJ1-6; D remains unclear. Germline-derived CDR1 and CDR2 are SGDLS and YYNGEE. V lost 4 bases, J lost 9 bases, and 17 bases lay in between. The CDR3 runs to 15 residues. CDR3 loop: CASSLRSGEGSPLHF. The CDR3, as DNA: TGTGCCAGCAGCCTTCGTTCCGGGGAGGGTTCACCCCTCCACTTT.

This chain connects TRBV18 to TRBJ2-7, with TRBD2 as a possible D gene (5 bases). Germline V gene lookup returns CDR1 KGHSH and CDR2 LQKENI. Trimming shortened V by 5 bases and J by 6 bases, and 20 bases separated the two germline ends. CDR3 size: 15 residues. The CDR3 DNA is TGTGCCAGCTCAACGGCCGGAGGCTTGGTAGTCGAGCAGTACTTC. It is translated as CASSTAGGLVVEQYF.

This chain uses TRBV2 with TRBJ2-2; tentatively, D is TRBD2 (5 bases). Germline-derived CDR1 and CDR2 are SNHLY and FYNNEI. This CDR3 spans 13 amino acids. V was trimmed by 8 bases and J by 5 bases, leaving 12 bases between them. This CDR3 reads CASVGMGTGELFF. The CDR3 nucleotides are TGTGCCAGCGTCGGGATGGGTACCGGGGAGCTGTTTTTT. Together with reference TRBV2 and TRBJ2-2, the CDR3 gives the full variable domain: EPEVTQTPSHQVTQMGQEVILRCVPISNHLYFYWYRQILGQKVEFLVSFYNNEISEKSEIFDDQFSVERPDGSNFTLKIRSTKLEDSAMYFCASVGMGTGELFFGEGSRLTVL.

The CDR3 sequence: CASATGLPPNTEAFF. The CDR3 region has the DNA TGTGCTAGTGCGACAGGGCTTCCTCCGAACACTGAAGCTTTCTTT. The chain couples TRBV12-5 to TRBJ1-1; 7 nucleotides line up with TRBD1. J was trimmed by 1 base and V by 7 bases; bases with no gene match: 9. Germline V CDR1 and CDR2: LGHNT, FRNRAP. This CDR3 is built from 15 residues.

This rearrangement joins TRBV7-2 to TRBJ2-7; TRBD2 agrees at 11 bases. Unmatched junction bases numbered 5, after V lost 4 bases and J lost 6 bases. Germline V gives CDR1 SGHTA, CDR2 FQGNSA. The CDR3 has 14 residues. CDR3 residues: CASSSSGRILEQYF. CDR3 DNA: TGTGCCAGCAGCTCTAGCGGGAGGATCCTCGAGCAGTACTTC.

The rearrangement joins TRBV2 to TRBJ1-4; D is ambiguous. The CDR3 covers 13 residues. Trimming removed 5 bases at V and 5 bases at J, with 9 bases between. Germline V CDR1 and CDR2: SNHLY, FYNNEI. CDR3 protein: CASSSRVNEKLFF. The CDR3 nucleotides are TGTGCCAGCAGTAGTCGAGTAAATGAAAAACTGTTTTTT.

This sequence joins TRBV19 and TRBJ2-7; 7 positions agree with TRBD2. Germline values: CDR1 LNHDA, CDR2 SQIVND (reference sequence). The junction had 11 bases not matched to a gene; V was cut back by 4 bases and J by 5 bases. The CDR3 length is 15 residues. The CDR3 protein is CASSTPGTTFDEQYF. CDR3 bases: TGTGCCAGTAGTACCCCCGGGACTACCTTTGACGAGCAGTACTTC.

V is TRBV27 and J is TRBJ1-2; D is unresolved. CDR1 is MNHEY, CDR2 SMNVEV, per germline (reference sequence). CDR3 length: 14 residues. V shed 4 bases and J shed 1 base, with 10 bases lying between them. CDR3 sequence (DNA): TGTGCCAGCAGTTCGGGTCCGAATAACTATGGCTACACCTTC. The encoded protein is CASSSGPNNYGYTF.

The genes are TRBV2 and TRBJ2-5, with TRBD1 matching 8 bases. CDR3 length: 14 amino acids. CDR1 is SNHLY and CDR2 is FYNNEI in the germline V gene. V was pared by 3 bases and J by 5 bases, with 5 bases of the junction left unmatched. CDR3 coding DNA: TGTGCCAGCAGTGACTCCAGGGGGCAGGAGACCCAGTACTTC. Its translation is CASSDSRGQETQYF.

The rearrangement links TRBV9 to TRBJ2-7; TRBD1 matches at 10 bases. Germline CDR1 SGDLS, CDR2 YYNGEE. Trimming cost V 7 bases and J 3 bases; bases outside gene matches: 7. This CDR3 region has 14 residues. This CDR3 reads CASPTRTGGYEQYF. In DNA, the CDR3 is TGTGCCAGCCCGACAAGGACAGGGGGCTACGAGCAGTACTTC.

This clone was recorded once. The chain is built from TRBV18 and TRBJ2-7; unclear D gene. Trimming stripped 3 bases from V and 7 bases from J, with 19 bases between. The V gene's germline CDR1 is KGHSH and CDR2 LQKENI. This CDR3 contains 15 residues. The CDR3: CASSPNGPLVGEQYF. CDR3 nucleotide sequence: TGTGCCAGCTCACCGAACGGACCGCTAGTTGGAGAGCAGTACTTC.

This CDR3 is CASSLAGTDEQYF. The CDR3 DNA sequence: TGTGCCAGCAGCTTAGCAGGGACGGACGAGCAGTACTTC. The chain employs TRBV11-3 and TRBJ2-7; D may match TRBD1 or TRBD2 (5 bases each). CDR3 size: 13 residues. Germline assignment: CDR1 SGHNT and CDR2 YENEEA. V was trimmed by 1 base and J by 5 bases, leaving 9 bases between them.

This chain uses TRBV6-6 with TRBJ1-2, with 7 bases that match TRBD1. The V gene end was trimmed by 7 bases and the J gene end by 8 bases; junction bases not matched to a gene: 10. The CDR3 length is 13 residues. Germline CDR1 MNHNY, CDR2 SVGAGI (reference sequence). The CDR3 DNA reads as TGTGCCAGCATCACGCAGGGGGTTCAGGGCTACACCTTC. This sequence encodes CASITQGVQGYTF.

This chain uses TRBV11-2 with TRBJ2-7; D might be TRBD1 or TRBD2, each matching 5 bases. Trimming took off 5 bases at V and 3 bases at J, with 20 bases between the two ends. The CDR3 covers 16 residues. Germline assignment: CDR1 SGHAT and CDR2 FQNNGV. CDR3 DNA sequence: TGTGCCAGCAGCCACCGCGCTGGGACGGACGACTACGAGCAGTACTTC. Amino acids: CASSHRAGTDDYEQYF. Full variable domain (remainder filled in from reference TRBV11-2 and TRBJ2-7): EAGVAQSPRYKIIEKRQSVAFWCNPISGHATLYWYQQILGQGPKLLIQFQNNGVVDDSQLPKDRFSAERLKGVDSTLKIQPAKLEDSAVYLCASSHRAGTDDYEQYFGPGTRLTVT.

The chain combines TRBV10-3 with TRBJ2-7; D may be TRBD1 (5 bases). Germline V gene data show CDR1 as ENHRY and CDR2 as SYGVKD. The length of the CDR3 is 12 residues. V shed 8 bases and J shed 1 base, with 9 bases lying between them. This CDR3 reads CAIGASSYEQYF. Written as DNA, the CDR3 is TGTGCCATCGGGGCTTCTTCCTACGAGCAGTACTTC.

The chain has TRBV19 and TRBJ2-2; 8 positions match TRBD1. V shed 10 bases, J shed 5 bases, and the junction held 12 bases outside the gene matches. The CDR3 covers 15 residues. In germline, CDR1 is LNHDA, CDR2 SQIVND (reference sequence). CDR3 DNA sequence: TGTGCCACCATCCCCCGGACAGGGATGACCGGGGAGCTGTTTTTT. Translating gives CATIPRTGMTGELFF. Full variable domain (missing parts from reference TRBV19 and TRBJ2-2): DGGITQSPKYLFRKEGQNVTLSCEQNLNHDAMYWYRQDPGQGLRLIYYSQIVNDFQKGDIAEGYSVSREKKESFPLTVTSAQKNPTAFYLCATIPRTGMTGELFFGEGSRLTVL.

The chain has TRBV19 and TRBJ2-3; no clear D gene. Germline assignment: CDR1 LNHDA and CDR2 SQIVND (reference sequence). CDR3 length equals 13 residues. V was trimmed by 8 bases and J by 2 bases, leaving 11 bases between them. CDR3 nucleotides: TGTGCCAGTGCAAAGGCGGTCACAGATACGCAGTATTTT. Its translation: CASAKAVTDTQYF.

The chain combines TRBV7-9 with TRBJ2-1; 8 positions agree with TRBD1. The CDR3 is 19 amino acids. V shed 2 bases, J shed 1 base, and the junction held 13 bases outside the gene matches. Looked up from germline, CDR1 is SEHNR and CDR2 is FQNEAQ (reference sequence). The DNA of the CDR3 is TGTGCCAGCAGCTTACCTCGACTTGGACAGGGTAGATCCTACAATGAGCAGTTCTTC. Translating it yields CASSLPRLGQGRSYNEQFF.

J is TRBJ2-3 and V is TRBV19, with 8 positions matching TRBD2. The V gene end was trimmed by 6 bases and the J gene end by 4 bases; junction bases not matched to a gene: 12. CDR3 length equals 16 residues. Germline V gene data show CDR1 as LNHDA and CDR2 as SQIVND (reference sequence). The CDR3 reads CASSMYRAGDSDTQYF. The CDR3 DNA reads TGTGCCAGTAGCATGTATCGAGCGGGGGACTCAGATACGCAGTATTTT.

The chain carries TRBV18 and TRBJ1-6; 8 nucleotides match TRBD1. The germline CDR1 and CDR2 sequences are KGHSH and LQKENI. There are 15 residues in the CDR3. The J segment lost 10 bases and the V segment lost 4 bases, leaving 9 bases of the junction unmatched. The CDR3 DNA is TGTGCCAGCTCACAAGGGACAGGTTGGAACTCACCCCTCCACTTT. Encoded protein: CASSQGTGWNSPLHF.

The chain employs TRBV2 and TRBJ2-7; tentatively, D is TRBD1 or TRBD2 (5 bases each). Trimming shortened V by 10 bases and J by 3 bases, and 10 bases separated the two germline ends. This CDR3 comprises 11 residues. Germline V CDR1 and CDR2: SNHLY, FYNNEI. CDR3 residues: CAIGTDYEQYF. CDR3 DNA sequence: TGTGCCATAGGGACCGACTACGAGCAGTACTTC.

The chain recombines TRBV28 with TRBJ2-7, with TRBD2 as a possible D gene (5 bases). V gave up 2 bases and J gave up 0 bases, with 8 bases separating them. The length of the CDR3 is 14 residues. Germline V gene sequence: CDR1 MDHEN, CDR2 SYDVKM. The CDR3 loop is CASSLLRGSYEQYF. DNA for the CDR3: TGTGCCAGCAGTTTACTTCGGGGCTCCTACGAGCAGTACTTC.

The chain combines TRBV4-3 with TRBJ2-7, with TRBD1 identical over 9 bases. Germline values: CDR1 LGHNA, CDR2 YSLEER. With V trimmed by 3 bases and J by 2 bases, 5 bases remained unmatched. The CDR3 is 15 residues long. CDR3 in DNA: TGCGCCAGCAGCCACCGGGACAGGGCCCCCTACGAGCAGTACTTC. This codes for CASSHRDRAPYEQYF.

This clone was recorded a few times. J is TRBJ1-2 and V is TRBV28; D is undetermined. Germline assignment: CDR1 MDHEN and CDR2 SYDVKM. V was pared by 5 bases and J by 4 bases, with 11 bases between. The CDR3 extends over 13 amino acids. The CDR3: CASSPPPLYGYTF. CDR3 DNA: TGTGCCAGCAGTCCCCCCCCGCTCTATGGCTACACCTTC.

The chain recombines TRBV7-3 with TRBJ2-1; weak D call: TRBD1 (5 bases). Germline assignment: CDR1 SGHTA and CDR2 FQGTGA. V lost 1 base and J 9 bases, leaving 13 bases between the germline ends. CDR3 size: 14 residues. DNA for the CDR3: TGTGCCAGCAGCTTAAACTCAGGGAAGTTTGAGCAGTTCTTC. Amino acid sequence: CASSLNSGKFEQFF.

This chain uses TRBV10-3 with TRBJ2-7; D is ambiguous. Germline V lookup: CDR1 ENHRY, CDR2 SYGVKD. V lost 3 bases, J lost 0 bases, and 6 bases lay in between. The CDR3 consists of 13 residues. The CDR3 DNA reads TGTGCCATCAGTGAACGGAGCTCCTACGAGCAGTACTTC. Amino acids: CAISERSSYEQYF.